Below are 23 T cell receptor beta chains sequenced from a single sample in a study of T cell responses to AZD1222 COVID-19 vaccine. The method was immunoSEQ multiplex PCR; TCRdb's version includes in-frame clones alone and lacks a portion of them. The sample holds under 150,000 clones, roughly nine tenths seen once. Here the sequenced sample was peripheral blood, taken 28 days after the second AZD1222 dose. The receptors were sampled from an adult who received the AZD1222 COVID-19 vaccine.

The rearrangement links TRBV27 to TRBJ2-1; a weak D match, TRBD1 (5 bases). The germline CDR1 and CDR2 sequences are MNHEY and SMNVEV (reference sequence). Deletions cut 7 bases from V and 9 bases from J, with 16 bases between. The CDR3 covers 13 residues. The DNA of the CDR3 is TGTGCCAGCATCAAAAAAACAGGAACTGAGCAGTTCTTC. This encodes CASIKKTGTEQFF.

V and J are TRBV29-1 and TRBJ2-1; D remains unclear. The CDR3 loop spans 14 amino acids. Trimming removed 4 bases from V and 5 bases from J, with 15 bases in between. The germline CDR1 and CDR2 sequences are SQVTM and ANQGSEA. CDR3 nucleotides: TGCAGCGTTGTATCCCTAGAGGCCGACAATGAGCAGTTCTTC. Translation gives CSVVSLEADNEQFF.

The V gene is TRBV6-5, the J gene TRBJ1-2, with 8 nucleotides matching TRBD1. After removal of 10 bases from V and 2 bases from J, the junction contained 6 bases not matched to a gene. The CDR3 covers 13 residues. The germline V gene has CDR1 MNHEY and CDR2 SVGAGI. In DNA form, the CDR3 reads TGTGCCACCCCGGGACAGGCGAACTATGGCTACACCTTC. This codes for CATPGQANYGYTF.

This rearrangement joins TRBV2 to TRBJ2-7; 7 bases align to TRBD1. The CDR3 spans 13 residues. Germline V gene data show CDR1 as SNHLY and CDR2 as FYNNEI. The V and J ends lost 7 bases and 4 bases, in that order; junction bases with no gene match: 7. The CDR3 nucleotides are TGTGCCAGCACGCTTGGGACAGAGTACGAGCAGTACTTC. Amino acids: CASTLGTEYEQYF.

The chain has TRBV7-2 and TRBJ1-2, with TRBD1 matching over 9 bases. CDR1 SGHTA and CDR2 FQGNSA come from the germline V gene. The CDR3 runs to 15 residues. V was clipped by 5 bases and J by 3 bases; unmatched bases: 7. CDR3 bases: TGTGCCAGCAGCACCGGACAGGGGACCTACTATGGCTACACCTTC. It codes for CASSTGQGTYYGYTF.

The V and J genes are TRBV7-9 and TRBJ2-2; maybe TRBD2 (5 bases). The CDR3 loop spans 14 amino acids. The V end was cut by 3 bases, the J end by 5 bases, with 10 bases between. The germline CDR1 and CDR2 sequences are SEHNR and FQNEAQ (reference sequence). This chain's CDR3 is CASSLTTGTGELFF. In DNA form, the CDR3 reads TGTGCCAGCAGCTTGACAACGGGGACCGGGGAGCTGTTTTTT. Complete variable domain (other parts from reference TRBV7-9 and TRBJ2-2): DTGVSQNPRHKITKRGQNVTFRCDPISEHNRLYWYRQTLGQGPEFLTYFQNEAQLEKSRLLSDRFSAERPKGSFSTLEIQRTEQGDSAMYLCASSLTTGTGELFFGEGSRLTVL.

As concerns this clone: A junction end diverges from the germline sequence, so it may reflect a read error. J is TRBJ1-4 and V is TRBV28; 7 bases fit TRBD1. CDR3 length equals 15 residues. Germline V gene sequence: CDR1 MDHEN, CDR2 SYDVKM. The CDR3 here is CASSIWDSANEKLFF. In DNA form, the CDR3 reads TGTGCCAGCAGTATATGGGACAGTGCTAATGAAAAACTGTTTTTT. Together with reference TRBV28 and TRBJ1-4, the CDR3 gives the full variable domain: DVKVTQSSRYLVKRTGEKVFLECVQDMDHENMFWYRQDPGLGLRLIYFSYDVKMKEKGDIPEGYSVSREKKERFSLILESASTNQTSMYLCASSIWDSANEKLFFGSGTQLSVL.

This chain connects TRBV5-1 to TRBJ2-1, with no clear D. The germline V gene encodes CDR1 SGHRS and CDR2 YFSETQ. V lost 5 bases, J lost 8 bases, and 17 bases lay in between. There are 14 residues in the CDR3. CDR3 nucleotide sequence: TGCGCCAGCAGTCCCCTTAATGCCGGCGATGAGCAGTTCTTC. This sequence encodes CASSPLNAGDEQFF.

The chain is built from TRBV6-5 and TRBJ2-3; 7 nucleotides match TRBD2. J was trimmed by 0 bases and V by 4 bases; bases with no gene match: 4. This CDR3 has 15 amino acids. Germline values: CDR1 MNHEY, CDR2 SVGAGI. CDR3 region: CASSWLGGSTDTQYF. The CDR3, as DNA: TGTGCCAGCAGTTGGCTGGGGGGGAGCACAGATACGCAGTATTTT.

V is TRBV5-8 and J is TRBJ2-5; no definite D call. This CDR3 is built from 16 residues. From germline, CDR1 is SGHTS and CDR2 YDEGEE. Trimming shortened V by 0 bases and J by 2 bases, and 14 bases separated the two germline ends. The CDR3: CASSLGALTAQETQYF. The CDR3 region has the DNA TGTGCCAGCAGCTTGGGAGCCCTAACCGCTCAAGAGACCCAGTACTTC.

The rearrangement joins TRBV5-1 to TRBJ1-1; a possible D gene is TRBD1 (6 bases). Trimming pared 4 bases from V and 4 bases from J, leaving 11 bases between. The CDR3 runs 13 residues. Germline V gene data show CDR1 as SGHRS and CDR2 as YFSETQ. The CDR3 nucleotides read TGCGCCAGCAGCGTGGAGGGGGTCACTGAAGCTTTCTTT. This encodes CASSVEGVTEAFF.

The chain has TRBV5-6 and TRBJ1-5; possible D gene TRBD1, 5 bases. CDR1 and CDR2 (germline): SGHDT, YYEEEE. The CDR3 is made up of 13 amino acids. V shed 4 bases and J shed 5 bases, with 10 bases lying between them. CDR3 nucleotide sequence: TGTGCCAGCAGCGTCCAGGGCGATCAGCCCCAGCATTTT. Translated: CASSVQGDQPQHF.

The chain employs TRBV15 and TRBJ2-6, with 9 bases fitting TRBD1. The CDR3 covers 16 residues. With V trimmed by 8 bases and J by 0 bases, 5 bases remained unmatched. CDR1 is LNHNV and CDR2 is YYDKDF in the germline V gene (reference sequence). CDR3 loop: CATGTGTYSGANVLTF. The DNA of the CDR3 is TGTGCCACCGGGACAGGGACATACTCTGGGGCCAACGTCCTGACTTTC.

The CDR3 DNA sequence: TGCGCCAGCAGCGAACCACAGGGGGCGGTAGGCTACACCTTC. This gives the protein CASSEPQGAVGYTF. The chain combines TRBV5-1 with TRBJ1-2, with 9 bases matching TRBD1. V was clipped by 4 bases and J by 8 bases; unmatched bases: 9. This CDR3 contains 14 residues. Germline V gene data show CDR1 as SGHRS and CDR2 as YFSETQ.

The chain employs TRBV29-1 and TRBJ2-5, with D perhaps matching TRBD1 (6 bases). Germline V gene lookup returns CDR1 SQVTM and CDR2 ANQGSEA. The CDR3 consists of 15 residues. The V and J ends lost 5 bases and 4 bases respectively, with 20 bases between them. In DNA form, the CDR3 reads TGCAGCGTTTACACAGGGTTCGTGTCAGGAGAGACCCAGTACTTC. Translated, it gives CSVYTGFVSGETQYF.

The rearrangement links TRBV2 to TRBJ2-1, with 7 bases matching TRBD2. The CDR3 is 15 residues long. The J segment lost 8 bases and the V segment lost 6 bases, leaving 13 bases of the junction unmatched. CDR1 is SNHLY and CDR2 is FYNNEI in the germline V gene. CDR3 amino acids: CASSIPPWEGHEQFF. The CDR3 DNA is TGTGCCAGCAGCATACCCCCTTGGGAGGGGCATGAGCAGTTCTTC.

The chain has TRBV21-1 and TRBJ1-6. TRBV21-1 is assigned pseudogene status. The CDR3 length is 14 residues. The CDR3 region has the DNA TGTGCCAGCAGCACGTGTCCCCCGGATTCACCCCTCCACTTT. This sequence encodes CASSTCPPDSPLHF.

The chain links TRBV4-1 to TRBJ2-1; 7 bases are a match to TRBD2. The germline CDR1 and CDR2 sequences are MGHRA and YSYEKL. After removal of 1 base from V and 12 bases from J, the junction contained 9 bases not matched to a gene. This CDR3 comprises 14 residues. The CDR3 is CASSQVGREGWQFF. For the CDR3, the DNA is TGCGCCAGCAGCCAAGTGGGGAGGGAGGGGTGGCAGTTCTTC.

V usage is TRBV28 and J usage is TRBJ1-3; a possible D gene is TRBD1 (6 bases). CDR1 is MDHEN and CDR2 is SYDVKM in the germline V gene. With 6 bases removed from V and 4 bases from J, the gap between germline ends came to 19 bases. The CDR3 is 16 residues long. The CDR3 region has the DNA TGTGCCAGCAGCACCTCTTGGGGGGGGCGAGGAAACACCATATATTTT. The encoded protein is CASSTSWGGRGNTIYF.

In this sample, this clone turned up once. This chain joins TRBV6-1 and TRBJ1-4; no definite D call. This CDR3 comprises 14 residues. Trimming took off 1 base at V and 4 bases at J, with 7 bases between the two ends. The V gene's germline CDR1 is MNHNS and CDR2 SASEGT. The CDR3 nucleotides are TGTGCCAGCAGTGAAGGGCAGTATAATGAAAAACTGTTTTTT. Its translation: CASSEGQYNEKLFF.

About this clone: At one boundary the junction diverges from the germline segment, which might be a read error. The CDR3 region is CASSSRTAHLNF. DNA for the CDR3: TGTGCCAGCAGTTCGCGGACGGCACACCTGAACTTC. The genes are TRBV28 and TRBJ1-2; D remains unclear. The germline CDR1 and CDR2 sequences are MDHEN and SYDVKM. This CDR3 is 12 amino acids long.

CDR3 in amino acids: CASSPGPHSYNEQFF. The DNA of the CDR3 is TGTGCCAGCAGCCCGGGACCCCACTCCTACAATGAGCAGTTCTTC. J is TRBJ2-1 and V is TRBV7-2; D may match TRBD1 or TRBD2 (5 bases each). V lost 5 bases and J 0 bases, leaving 11 bases between the germline ends. CDR3 size: 15 residues. Looked up from germline, CDR1 is SGHTA and CDR2 is FQGNSA. The entire variable domain, with the rest obtained from reference TRBV7-2 and TRBJ2-1, is as follows: GAGVSQSPSNKVTEKGKDVELRCDPISGHTALYWYRQSLGQGLEFLIYFQGNSAPDKSGLPSDRFSAERTGGSVSTLTIQRTQQEDSAVYLCASSPGPHSYNEQFFGPGTRLTVL.

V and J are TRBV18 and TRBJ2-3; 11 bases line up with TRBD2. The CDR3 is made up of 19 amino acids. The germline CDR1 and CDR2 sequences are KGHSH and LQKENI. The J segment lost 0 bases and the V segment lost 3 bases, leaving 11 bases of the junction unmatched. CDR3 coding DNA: TGTGCCAGCTCACCTATGGGACTAGCGGATATCTTTAGCACAGATACGCAGTATTTT. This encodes CASSPMGLADIFSTDTQYF. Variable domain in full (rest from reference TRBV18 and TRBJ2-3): NAGVMQNPRHLVRRRGQEARLRCSPMKGHSHVYWYRQLPEEGLKFMVYLQKENIIDESGMPKERFSAEFPKEGPSILRIQQVVRGDSAAYFCASSPMGLADIFSTDTQYFGPGTRLTVL.